One T cell receptor (beta chain) is described in this entry. Its antigen remains unidentified. The sample belongs to a study of T cell responses to AZD1222 COVID-19 vaccine. The assay was immunoSEQ multiplex PCR, and TCRdb's table has in-frame clones only and misses some. The sample comprises 100,000 to 150,000 clones, about 93% of which are singletons, and around 5.1% rests with the top ten. The study, taken as a whole, reports: A mostly white British donor set with more females was recruited, and clonal diversity was possibly underestimated.

Sequencing was performed on peripheral blood, taken 28 days after the second AZD1222 dose. The clonotype was recovered from an adult who received the AZD1222 COVID-19 vaccine.

The CDR3 region is CASSLQGSGPQHF. For the CDR3, the DNA is TGCGCCAGCAGCTTACAGGGTTCAGGGCCCCAGCATTTT. The rearrangement links TRBV5-1 to TRBJ1-5; tentatively, D is TRBD1 (6 bases). The CDR3 contains 13 residues. The ends were cut back, 2 bases at V and 9 bases at J, with 12 bases in the middle. Germline values: CDR1 SGHRS, CDR2 YFSETQ.